Sequencing of this T cell receptor (beta chain) was carried out in a study of T cells in Graves' hyperthyroidism and ophthalmopathy. Study-wide points: Median prediction lead before ophthalmopathy onset was 6.5 months with the model.

Notes on this clonotype: As yet, its antigen is unknown.

What was amplified from RNA transcripts were TCR beta CDR3 regions. The HTBI primer set served for first-round RT-PCR of the TCR CDR3. TCRdb ran MiXCR on the multiplex PCR reads and lists one entry per CDR3 protein. The repertoire has about 620,000 distinct CDR3 sequences, around 15% of them found once; the top ten carry 3% to 4%. The CDR3 spans 14 residues. V lost 7 bases, J lost 2 bases, and 12 bases lay in between. Newly diagnosed hyperthyroidism patients aged 18 to 65 years had disease lasting under 2 months. Uncontrolled infection, other autoimmune disease, pregnancy or lactation excluded patients. Thyroid ultrasound, orbital computed tomography, clinical symptoms, and serum thyroxine and TRAb underpinned diagnoses.

The receptor was isolated from a woman aged 25 to 39 with Graves' hyperthyroidism. V is TRBV12-3 or TRBV12-4 and J is TRBJ1-3; D unresolved. The sequenced material came from blood. CDR3 in DNA: TGTGCCAGCACCCCGGGGTGGGCTGGAAACACCATATATTTT. It yields the protein CASTPGWAGNTIYF.